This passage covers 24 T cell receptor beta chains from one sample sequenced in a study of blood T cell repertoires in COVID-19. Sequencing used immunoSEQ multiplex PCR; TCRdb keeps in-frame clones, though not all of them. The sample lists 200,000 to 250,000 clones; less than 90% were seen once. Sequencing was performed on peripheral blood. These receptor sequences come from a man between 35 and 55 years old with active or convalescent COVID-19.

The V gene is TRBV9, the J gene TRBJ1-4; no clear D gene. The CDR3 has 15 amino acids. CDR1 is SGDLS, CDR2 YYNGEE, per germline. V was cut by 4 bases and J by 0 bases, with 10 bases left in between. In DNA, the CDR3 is TGTGCCAGCAGCCGCTACGGAGCAACTAATGAAAAACTGTTTTTT. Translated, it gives CASSRYGATNEKLFF.

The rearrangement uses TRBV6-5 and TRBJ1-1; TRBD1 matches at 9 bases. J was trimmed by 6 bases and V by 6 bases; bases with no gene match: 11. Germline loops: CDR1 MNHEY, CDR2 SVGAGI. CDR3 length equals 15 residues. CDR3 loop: CASSRDRGVIAEAFF. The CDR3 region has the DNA TGTGCCAGCAGCCGCGACAGGGGGGTGATCGCTGAAGCTTTCTTT.

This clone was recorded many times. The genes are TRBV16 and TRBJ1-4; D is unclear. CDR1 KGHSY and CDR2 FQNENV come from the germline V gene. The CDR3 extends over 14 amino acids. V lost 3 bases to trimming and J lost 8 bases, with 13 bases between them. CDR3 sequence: CASSHNTPGEKLFF. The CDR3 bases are TGTGCCAGCAGCCATAACACGCCGGGGGAAAAACTGTTTTTT.

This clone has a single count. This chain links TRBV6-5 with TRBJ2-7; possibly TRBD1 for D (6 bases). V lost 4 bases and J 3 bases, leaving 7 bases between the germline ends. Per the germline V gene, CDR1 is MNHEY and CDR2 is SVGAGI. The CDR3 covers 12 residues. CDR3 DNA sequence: TGTGCCAGCAGTTCGGACAGCTACGAGCAGTACTTC. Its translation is CASSSDSYEQYF.

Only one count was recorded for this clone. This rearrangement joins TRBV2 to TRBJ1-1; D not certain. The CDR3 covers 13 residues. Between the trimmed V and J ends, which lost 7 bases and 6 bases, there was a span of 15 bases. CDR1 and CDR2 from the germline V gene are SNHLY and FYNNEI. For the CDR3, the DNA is TGTGCCAGCACCCCAGCACTAAGCTCTGAAGCTTTCTTT. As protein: CASTPALSSEAFF.

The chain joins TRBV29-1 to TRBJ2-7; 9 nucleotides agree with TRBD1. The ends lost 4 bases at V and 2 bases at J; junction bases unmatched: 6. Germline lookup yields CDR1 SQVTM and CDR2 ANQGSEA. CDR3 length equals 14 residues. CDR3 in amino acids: CSVAGTGTTYEQYF. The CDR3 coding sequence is TGCAGCGTTGCAGGGACAGGGACGACCTACGAGCAGTACTTC.

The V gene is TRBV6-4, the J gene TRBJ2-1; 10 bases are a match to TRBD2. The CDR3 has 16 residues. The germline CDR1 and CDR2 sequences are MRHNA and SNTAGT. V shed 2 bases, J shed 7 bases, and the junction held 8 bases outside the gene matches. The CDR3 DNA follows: TGTGCCAGCAGTGACCAACCTAGCGGGGGAGTGAATGAGCAGTTCTTC. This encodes CASSDQPSGGVNEQFF.

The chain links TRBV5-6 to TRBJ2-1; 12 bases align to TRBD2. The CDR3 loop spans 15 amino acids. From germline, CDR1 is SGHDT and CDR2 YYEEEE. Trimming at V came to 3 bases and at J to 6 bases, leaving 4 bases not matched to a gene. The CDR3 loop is CASSWGTSGSNEQFF. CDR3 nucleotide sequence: TGTGCCAGCAGCTGGGGGACTAGCGGGTCCAATGAGCAGTTCTTC.

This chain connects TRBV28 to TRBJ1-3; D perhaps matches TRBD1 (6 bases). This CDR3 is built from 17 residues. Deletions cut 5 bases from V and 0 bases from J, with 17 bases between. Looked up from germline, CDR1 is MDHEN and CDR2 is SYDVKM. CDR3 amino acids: CASSPWGGPGSGNTIYF. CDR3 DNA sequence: TGTGCCAGCAGTCCTTGGGGGGGGCCCGGCTCTGGAAACACCATATATTTT.

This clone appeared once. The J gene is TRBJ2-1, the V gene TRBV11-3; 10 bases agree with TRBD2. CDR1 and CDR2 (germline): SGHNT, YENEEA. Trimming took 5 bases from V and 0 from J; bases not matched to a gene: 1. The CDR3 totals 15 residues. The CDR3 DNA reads TGTGCCAGCAGCCGGACTAGCGGCTCCTACAATGAGCAGTTCTTC. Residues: CASSRTSGSYNEQFF.

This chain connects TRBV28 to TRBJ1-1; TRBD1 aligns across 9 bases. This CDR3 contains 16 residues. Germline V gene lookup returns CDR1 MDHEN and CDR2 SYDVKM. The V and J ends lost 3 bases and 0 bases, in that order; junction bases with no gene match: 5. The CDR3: CASSFAGQGMNTEAFF. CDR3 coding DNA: TGTGCCAGCAGTTTTGCGGGACAGGGAATGAACACTGAAGCTTTCTTT.

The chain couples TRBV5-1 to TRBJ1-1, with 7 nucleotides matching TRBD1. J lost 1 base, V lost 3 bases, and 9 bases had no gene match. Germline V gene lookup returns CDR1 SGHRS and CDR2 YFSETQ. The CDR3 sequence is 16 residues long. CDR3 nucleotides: TGCGCCAGCAGCTCCAACAGGGGCCAAGAGAACACTGAAGCTTTCTTT. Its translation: CASSSNRGQENTEAFF.

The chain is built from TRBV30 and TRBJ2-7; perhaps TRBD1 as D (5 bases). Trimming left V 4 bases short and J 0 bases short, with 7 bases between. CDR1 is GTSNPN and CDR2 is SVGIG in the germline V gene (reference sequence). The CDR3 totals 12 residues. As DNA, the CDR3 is TGTGCCTGGACTGACAGCTCCTACGAGCAGTACTTC. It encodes CAWTDSSYEQYF. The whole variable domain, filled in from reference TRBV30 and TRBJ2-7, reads SQTIHQWPATLVQPVGSPLSLECTVEGTSNPNLYWYRQAAGRGLQLLFYSVGIGQISSEVPQNLSASRPQDRQFILSSKKLLLSDSGFYLCAWTDSSYEQYFGPGTRLTVT.

The CDR3 nucleotides are TGTGCCAGTAGTATAGCATCGACAGGGTTAAATGGCTACACCTTC. Encoded protein: CASSIASTGLNGYTF. This chain joins TRBV19 and TRBJ1-2; 7 nucleotides match TRBD1. The CDR3 sequence is 15 residues long. The trim removed 1 base at V and 6 bases at J, leaving 8 bases unmatched. Germline CDR1 is LNHDA and CDR2 is SQIVND (reference sequence).

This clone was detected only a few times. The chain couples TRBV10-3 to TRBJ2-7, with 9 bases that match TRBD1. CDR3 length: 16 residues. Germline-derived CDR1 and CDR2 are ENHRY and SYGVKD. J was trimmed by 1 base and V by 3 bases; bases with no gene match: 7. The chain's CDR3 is CAISDPGQGRSYEQYF. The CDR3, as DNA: TGTGCCATCAGTGACCCGGGACAGGGAAGGTCCTACGAGCAGTACTTC.

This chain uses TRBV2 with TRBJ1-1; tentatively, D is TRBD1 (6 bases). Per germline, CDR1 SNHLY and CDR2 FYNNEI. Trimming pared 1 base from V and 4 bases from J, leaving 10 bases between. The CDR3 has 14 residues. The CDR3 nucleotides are TGTGCCAGCAGTGAAGGGGGGGGCGGCACTGAAGCTTTCTTT. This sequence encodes CASSEGGGGTEAFF.

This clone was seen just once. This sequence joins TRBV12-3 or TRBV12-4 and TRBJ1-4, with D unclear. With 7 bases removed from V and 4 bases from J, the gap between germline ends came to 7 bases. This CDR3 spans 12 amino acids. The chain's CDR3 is CASMYYNEKLFF. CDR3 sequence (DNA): TGTGCCAGCATGTACTATAATGAAAAACTGTTTTTT.

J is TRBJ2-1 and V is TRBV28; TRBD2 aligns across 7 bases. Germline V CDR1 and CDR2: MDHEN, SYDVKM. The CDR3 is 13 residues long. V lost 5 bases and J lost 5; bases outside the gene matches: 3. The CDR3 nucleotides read TGTGCCAGCAGTCTGAGCGGGGACAATGAGCAGTTCTTC. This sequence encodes CASSLSGDNEQFF.

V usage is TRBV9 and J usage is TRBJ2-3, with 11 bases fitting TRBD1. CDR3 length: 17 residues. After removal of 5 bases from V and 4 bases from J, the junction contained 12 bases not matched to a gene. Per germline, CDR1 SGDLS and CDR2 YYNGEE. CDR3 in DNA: TGTGCCAGCAGTGATCCGGGACAGGGGGGTATTGCAGATACGCAGTATTTT. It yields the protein CASSDPGQGGIADTQYF.

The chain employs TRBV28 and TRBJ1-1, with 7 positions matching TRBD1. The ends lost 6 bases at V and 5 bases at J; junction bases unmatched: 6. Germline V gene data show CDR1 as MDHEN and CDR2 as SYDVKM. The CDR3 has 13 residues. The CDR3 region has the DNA TGTGCCAGCAGCAACGACAGGGTTACTGAAGCTTTCTTT. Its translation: CASSNDRVTEAFF.

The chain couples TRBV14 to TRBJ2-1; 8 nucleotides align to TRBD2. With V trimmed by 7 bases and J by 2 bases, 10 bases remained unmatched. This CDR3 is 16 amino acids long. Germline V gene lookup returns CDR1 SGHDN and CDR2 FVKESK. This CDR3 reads CASKGSPGGAYNEQFF. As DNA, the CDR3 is TGTGCCAGCAAAGGGAGCCCCGGGGGGGCCTACAATGAGCAGTTCTTC.

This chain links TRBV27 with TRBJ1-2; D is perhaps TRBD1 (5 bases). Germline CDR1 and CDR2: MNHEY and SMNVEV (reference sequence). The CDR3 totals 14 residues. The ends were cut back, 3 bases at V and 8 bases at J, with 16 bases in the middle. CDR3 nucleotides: TGTGCCAGCAGTTTTTCGGGGGGAGTTGGAGGCTACACCTTC. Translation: CASSFSGGVGGYTF.

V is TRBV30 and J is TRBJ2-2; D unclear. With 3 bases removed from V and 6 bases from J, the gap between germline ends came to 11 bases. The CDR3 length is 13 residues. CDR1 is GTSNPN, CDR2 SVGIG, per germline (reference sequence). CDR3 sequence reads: CAWRTPSAGELFF. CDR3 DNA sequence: TGTGCCTGGAGGACCCCTAGTGCCGGGGAGCTGTTTTTT.

Here the CDR3 reads CASSLAGTGGAFGNTIYF. The CDR3 region has the DNA TGTGCCAGCAGCTTAGCCGGGACAGGGGGCGCGTTCGGAAACACCATATATTTT. This chain links TRBV11-1 with TRBJ1-3; 12 nucleotides align to TRBD1. The CDR3 length is 18 residues. The germline gives CDR1 SGHAT, CDR2 FQDESV (reference sequence). The J segment lost 4 bases and the V segment lost 0 bases, leaving 7 bases of the junction unmatched.